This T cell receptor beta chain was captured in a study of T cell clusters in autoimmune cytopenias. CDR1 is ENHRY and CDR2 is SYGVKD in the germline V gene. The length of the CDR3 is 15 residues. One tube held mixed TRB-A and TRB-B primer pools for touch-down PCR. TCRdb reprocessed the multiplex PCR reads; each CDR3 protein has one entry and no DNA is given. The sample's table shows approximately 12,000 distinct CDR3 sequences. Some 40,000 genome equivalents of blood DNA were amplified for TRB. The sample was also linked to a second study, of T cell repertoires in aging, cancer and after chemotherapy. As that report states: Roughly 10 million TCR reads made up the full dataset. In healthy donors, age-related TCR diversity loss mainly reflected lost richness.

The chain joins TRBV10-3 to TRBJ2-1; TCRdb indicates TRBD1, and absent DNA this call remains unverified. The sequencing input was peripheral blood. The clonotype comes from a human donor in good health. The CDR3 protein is CAIRDTGISYNEQFF.